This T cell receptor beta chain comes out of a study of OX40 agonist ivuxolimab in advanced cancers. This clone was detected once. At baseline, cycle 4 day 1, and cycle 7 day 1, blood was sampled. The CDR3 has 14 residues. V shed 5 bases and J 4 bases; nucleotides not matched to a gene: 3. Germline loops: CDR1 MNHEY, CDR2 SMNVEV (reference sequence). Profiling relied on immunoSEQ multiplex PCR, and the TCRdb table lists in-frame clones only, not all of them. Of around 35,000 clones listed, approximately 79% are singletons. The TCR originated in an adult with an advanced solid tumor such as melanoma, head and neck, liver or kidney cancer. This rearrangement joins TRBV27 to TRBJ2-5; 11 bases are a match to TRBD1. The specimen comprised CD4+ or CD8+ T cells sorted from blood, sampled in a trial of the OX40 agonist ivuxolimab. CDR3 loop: CASSGTGGRETQYF. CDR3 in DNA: TGTGCCAGCAGTGGGACAGGGGGAAGAGAGACCCAGTACTTC.